This T cell receptor beta chain was captured by sequencing in a study of T cell changes during pregnancy in multiple sclerosis (dated by TCRdb to between 2019 and 2020). Study-level background: The study examined how the T cell repertoire changed over the course of pregnancy in women with multiple sclerosis.

Concerning this clone itself: The antigen this receptor binds is unknown. No base quality information exists; no much larger clone differs at one position.

Libraries were made using the immunoSEQ multiplex PCR assay. This immuneACCESS table, as held by TCRdb, lists in-frame sequences with V and J called but not all clones. Of the missing ones, under half trace to an unresolved V gene in checked studies; the others have no known cause. The sample contains 70,000 to 95,000 clones, 94% of them found a single time. The top ten hold roughly 2.2% of the sample. Sequences SGHTA (CDR1) and FQGTGA (CDR2) are obtained from the germline V gene. The CDR3 runs 15 amino acids, cysteine and phenylalanine included. CDR3 DNA only is kept here, 45 bases in frame from base 1. Relative to germline, V is 5 bases shorter and J is 4 bases shorter, with 14 bases between their ends.

This receptor was obtained from a female donor with multiple sclerosis, enrolled in a pregnancy study. The V gene is TRBV7-3 and the J gene is TRBJ2-2, and perhaps TRBD2 as D gene, on 5 matching bases. This sample comprised peripheral blood, obtained in the third trimester of pregnancy. The nucleotides read TGTGCCAGCAGCGAGGACTTAAGAGGCACCGGGGAGCTGTTTTTT. Its protein product is CASSEDLRGTGELFF.